The rows below give T cell receptor beta chains drawn from one sample of a study of blood T cell repertoires in COVID-19. Profiled with immunoSEQ multiplex PCR; TCRdb holds only in-frame clones, not every one. The sample holds around 330,000 clones, 90% seen once. Sequenced material: PBMCs or T cells enriched from blood (not recorded which). Source of these receptors: a man between 60 and 75 years old who had recovered from COVID-19. CDR3s include the opening cysteine and the closing phenylalanine or tryptophan. D genes are given only for firm matches. Not every row has a clone size; where given, it reads once, few, many or a size class.

abundance,d_gene,j_gene,v_gene,CDR3nt,CDR3aa
once,-,TRBJ2-7,TRBV9,TGTGCCAGCAGCGTAGCTGGAGTGGGCGAGCAGTACTTC,CASSVAGVGEQYF
few,TRBD1,TRBJ1-1,TRBV19,TGTGCCACGACGGACAGGGCGACGGACACTGAAGCTTTCTTT,CATTDRATDTEAFF
-,-,TRBJ2-1,TRBV24-1,TGTGCCACCAGTGATTTGAGCAGACAGGAGCAGTTCTTC,CATSDLSRQEQFF
-,-,TRBJ2-5,TRBV18,TGTGCCAGCTCATCTATCCAAGAGACCCAGTACTTC,CASSSIQETQYF
-,TRBD2,TRBJ2-3,TRBV24-1,TGTGCCACCAGGTCGGAAGCGGGAGCGGAGGATACGCAGTATTTT,CATRSEAGAEDTQYF
-,TRBD1,TRBJ2-7,TRBV5-1,TGCGCCAGCAGCAGGGGACAGCCGGTAGAGCAGTACTTC,CASSRGQPVEQYF
-,-,TRBJ2-3,TRBV5-1,TGCGCCAGCAGCCCCGACAGAGATACGCAGTATTTT,CASSPDRDTQYF
-,-,TRBJ1-5,TRBV30,TGTGCCTGGAGTGGGCCAGCGGGTCAGCCCCAGCATTTT,CAWSGPAGQPQHF
-,-,TRBJ2-7,TRBV30,TGTGCCTGGAGCCTCCCGGGTCCCAATTTCTACGAGCAGTACTTC,CAWSLPGPNFYEQYF
-,-,TRBJ1-3,TRBV18,TGTGCCAGCTCACCGCTCAGGGGTACCCCCACCTCTGGAAACACCATATATTTT,CASSPLRGTPTSGNTIYF
-,-,TRBJ2-5,TRBV14,TGTGCCAGCAGCCAACGAAGGGAGGAGACCCAGTACTTC,CASSQRREETQYF
-,-,TRBJ1-4,TRBV6-5,TGTGCCAGCAGTTACGTCAGTAATGAAAAACTGTTTTTT,CASSYVSNEKLFF
-,-,TRBJ1-2,TRBV30,TGTGCCTGGAGTGTAGGCGGGGGCTACACCTTC,CAWSVGGGYTF
-,TRBD1,TRBJ1-3,TRBV18,TGTGCCAGCTCACCAGGGACAGCGAGGCCGGGCTCCATATATTTT,CASSPGTARPGSIYF
-,-,TRBJ2-1,TRBV7-2,TGTGCCAGCAGCTTAGAGGCAGGCCGCACTTTCTTC,CASSLEAGRTFF
once,-,TRBJ2-1,TRBV21-1,TGTGCCAGCAGCAAAGTACCGACTAGCGGGAATCCCCATGAGCAGTTCTTC,CASSKVPTSGNPHEQFF
-,-,TRBJ1-6,TRBV4-3,TGCGCCAGCAGCCAAGGGCCACAGAATTCACCCCTCCACTTT,CASSQGPQNSPLHF
-,TRBD1,TRBJ2-7,TRBV27,TGTGCCAGCAGTTTGACCGGGACAGGTTACGAGCAGTACTTC,CASSLTGTGYEQYF